Listed below are T cell receptor beta chains from one sample, sequenced in a study of CD8 T cells in Susac syndrome. One entry per CDR3 protein results from TCRdb running MiXCR on the immunoSEQ multiplex PCR reads. The repertoire holds 100,000 or so distinct CDR3 sequences, with 92% as singletons. The sample taken for sequencing was CD8+ T cells from PBMCs. These receptors came from a human donor in good health. Each CDR3 is given with its conserved first and last residue. A D gene is named only where the DNA matches it firmly. Rows give clone size only sometimes, using once, few, many, or a class for an expanded clone.

>-|TRBV3-1|-|TRBJ2-1
CASSPSGLSGNEQFF
TGTGCCAGCAGCCCCTCCGGACTCTCGGGCAATGAGCAGTTCTTC
>-|TRBV4-2|TRBD1|TRBJ1-3
CASSQAGGRHSGNTIYF
TGTGCCAGCAGCCAGGCAGGGGGCCGCCACTCTGGAAACACCATATATTTT
>-|TRBV10-3|TRBD2|TRBJ2-5
CAISGNPGLAQETQYF
TGTGCCATCAGTGGGAATCCGGGACTAGCGCAGGAGACCCAGTACTTC
>-|TRBV6-6|-|TRBJ2-2
CASSRGGADTGELFF
TGTGCCAGCAGCCGCGGGGGCGCGGATACCGGGGAGCTGTTTTTT
>-|TRBV3-1|-|TRBJ1-5
CASSQDGPVNQPQHF
TGTGCCAGCAGCCAAGATGGGCCAGTAAATCAGCCCCAGCATTTT
>-|TRBV7-2|-|TRBJ1-5
CASSSSDQPQHF
TGTGCCAGCAGCTCATCAGATCAGCCCCAGCATTTT
>-|TRBV6-1|-|TRBJ2-5
CASSETPDQETQYF
TGTGCCAGCAGTGAAACCCCGGATCAGGAGACCCAGTACTTC
>-|TRBV7-9|-|TRBJ2-5
CASSLGQSQETQYF
TGTGCCAGCAGCTTAGGGCAGTCCCAAGAGACCCAGTACTTC
>-|TRBV12-3/TRBV12-4|-|TRBJ2-5
CASSNPTDSQETQYF
TGTGCCAGCAGTAATCCTACCGACAGTCAAGAGACCCAGTACTTC
>-|TRBV6-6|-|TRBJ2-1
CASSPGVNEQFF
TGTGCCAGCAGTCCAGGGGTCAATGAGCAGTTCTTC
>-|TRBV18|-|TRBJ1-1
CASSPPGRPTEAFF
TGTGCCAGCTCACCACCGGGGAGACCCACTGAAGCTTTCTTT
>once|TRBV29-1|TRBD2|TRBJ2-5
CSVLLAGRETQYF
TGCAGCGTGTTACTAGCGGGACGAGAGACCCAGTACTTC
>-|TRBV6-2/TRBV6-3|TRBD1|TRBJ2-7
CASRPVGTGREQYF
TGTGCCAGCCGCCCCGTTGGGACAGGGCGCGAGCAGTACTTC
>-|TRBV20-1|TRBD2|TRBJ2-2
CSASTSGSIPGELFF
TGCAGTGCTTCAACTAGCGGGAGTATCCCCGGGGAGCTGTTTTTT
>-|TRBV5-1|-|TRBJ2-2
CASSLKGMNTGELFF
TGCGCCAGCAGCTTAAAAGGCATGAACACCGGGGAGCTGTTTTTT
>-|TRBV29-1|-|TRBJ2-3
CRGGDRSPDTQYF
TGCAGGGGAGGGGACAGGAGTCCAGATACGCAGTATTTT
>-|TRBV3-1|-|TRBJ1-6
CASSQPGANSPLHF
TGTGCCAGCAGCCAACCGGGGGCTAATTCACCCCTCCACTTT
>once|TRBV30|TRBD2|TRBJ2-5
CAWSVWGGQETQYF
TGTGCCTGGAGTGTATGGGGGGGACAAGAGACCCAGTACTTC
>once|TRBV7-9|TRBD1|TRBJ1-5
CASSLAEQGWNQPQHF
TGTGCCAGCAGCTTAGCGGAACAGGGGTGGAATCAGCCCCAGCATTTT
>-|TRBV29-1|-|TRBJ2-5
CSGGGKETQYF
TGCAGCGGCGGCGGAAAAGAGACCCAGTACTTC
>-|TRBV5-6|-|TRBJ1-2
CASSLGLGRGYGYTF
TGTGCCAGCAGCTTGGGGCTGGGTCGGGGCTATGGCTACACCTTC
>-|TRBV20-1|-|TRBJ2-7
CSARESSTGSYEQYF
TGCAGTGCTAGAGAGTCCAGTACCGGCTCCTACGAGCAGTACTTC
>-|TRBV20-1|-|TRBJ2-1
CSARAPGNSLGNEQFF
TGCAGTGCTAGGGCCCCAGGAAACAGCTTGGGGAATGAGCAGTTCTTC
>-|TRBV3-1|-|TRBJ2-7
CASSPSPAGLPTYEQYF
TGTGCCAGCAGCCCATCCCCCGCCGGGTTACCCACCTACGAGCAGTACTTC
>-|TRBV6-2/TRBV6-3|-|TRBJ1-1
CASSYTAREAFF
TGTGCCAGCAGTTACACGGCCCGTGAAGCTTTCTTT
>few|TRBV9|-|TRBJ2-7
CASSSKGPNYEQYF
TGTGCCAGCAGCTCCAAGGGACCCAACTACGAGCAGTACTTC
>-|TRBV20-1|TRBD1|TRBJ1-1
CSASPSTGKNEAFF
TGCAGTGCTAGTCCCTCGACAGGGAAGAATGAAGCTTTCTTT
>-|TRBV27|-|TRBJ2-7
CASSLTRSYEQYF
TGTGCCAGCAGTCTTACCCGCTCCTACGAGCAGTACTTC
>-|TRBV25-1|-|TRBJ1-5
CASSEVAGHNQPQHF
TGTGCCAGCAGTGAGGTGGCAGGGCACAATCAGCCCCAGCATTTT
>-|TRBV7-3|-|TRBJ2-5
CASSLTGTPQETQYF
TGTGCCAGCAGCTTAACCGGGACACCTCAAGAGACCCAGTACTTC
>-|TRBV19|-|TRBJ1-4
CASISRDLRAEKLFF
TGTGCCAGTATCTCTCGGGACTTACGAGCCGAAAAACTGTTTTTT
>-|TRBV27|-|TRBJ2-7
CASSVNRDYEQYF
TGTGCCAGCAGTGTAAACAGGGACTACGAGCAGTACTTC
>-|TRBV6-4|TRBD2|TRBJ2-3
CASSPTSGMDTQYF
TGTGCCAGCAGCCCGACTAGCGGGATGGATACGCAGTATTTT
>once|TRBV19|-|TRBJ1-1
CASSSHSAPGGEAFF
TGTGCCAGTAGCTCCCATTCGGCCCCCGGAGGTGAAGCTTTCTTT
>-|TRBV6-6|TRBD1|TRBJ2-2
CASSETGGQGELFF
TGTGCCAGCAGCGAGACAGGGGGCCAAGGGGAGCTGTTTTTT
>-|TRBV20-1|TRBD2|TRBJ2-2
CSAVGTSGRDPGELFF
TGCAGTGCCGTCGGGACTAGCGGGAGGGACCCCGGGGAGCTGTTTTTT
>-|TRBV7-2|-|TRBJ1-5
CASSRNRVNQPQHF
TGTGCCAGCAGTCGCAACAGGGTCAATCAGCCCCAGCATTTT
>-|TRBV19|-|TRBJ2-1
CASNFGAEYNEQFF
TGTGCCAGTAATTTTGGAGCCGAATACAATGAGCAGTTCTTC
>-|TRBV27|-|TRBJ1-1
CASSLVLNTEAFF
TGTGCCAGCAGTTTAGTTCTGAACACTGAAGCTTTCTTT
>-|TRBV29-1|-|TRBJ2-1
CSVDGASLFSYNEQFF
TGCAGCGTTGACGGGGCCAGCCTCTTTTCCTACAATGAGCAGTTCTTC
>-|TRBV7-2|-|TRBJ1-1
CASSLEVGVNTEAFF
TGTGCCAGCAGCTTAGAGGTTGGGGTAAACACTGAAGCTTTCTTT
>-|TRBV7-2|TRBD1|TRBJ1-2
CASSRGQGNYGYTF
TGTGCCAGCAGCCGGGGACAGGGGAACTATGGCTACACCTTC
>-|TRBV6-2/TRBV6-3|-|TRBJ1-2
CASSYSDRSYGYTF
TGTGCCAGCAGTTACTCGGACCGATCTTATGGCTACACCTTC
>once|TRBV30|-|TRBJ2-1
CAWSVDPEQFF
TGTGCCTGGAGTGTAGACCCGGAGCAGTTCTTC
>-|TRBV29-1|TRBD1|TRBJ1-1
CSCTSGGGTEAFF
TGCAGCTGCACCTCAGGGGGGGGGACTGAAGCTTTCTTT
>-|TRBV4-3|-|TRBJ1-1
CASSHARGQGYTEAFF
TGCGCCAGCAGCCACGCCAGAGGGCAGGGGTACACTGAAGCTTTCTTT
>-|TRBV19|TRBD1|TRBJ2-5
CASSTPGQGIETQYF
TGTGCCAGTAGTACACCGGGACAGGGGATCGAGACCCAGTACTTC
>-|TRBV2|-|TRBJ1-5
CASSLDFSNQPQHF
TGTGCCAGCAGTCTGGACTTTAGCAATCAGCCCCAGCATTTT
>-|TRBV4-2|TRBD2|TRBJ2-7
CASSQGAGGFYEQYF
TGTGCCAGCAGCCAAGGAGCGGGAGGATTCTACGAGCAGTACTTC